This T cell receptor beta chain was identified during a study of blood T cells in healthy people across ages. The authors ran a second PCR of about 6 to 12 cycles using a sample-barcoded 5' primer and a J-beta primer mix. TCRdb called the 5' RACE reads again in MiXCR, with one record for every CDR3 protein. The top ten hold roughly 3.4% of the sample, which has 550,000 to 750,000 distinct CDR3 sequences, about 21% seen once. In this sample, this clonotype turned up a few times. The germline V gene has CDR1 SGHRS and CDR2 YFSETQ. There are 15 residues in the CDR3. Trimming shortened V by 0 bases and J by 2 bases, and 11 bases separated the two germline ends.

The sequence came from a man in his 70s in good health. The sample consisted of blood. The chain joins TRBV5-1 to TRBJ2-5, with D tentatively TRBD2 (6 bases). The CDR3 DNA reads as TGCGCCAGCAGCTTGGCAGAACGGGGGCAAGAGACCCAGTACTTC. Translated, it gives CASSLAERGQETQYF.